This T cell receptor (beta chain) was identified during a study of T cells after yellow fever vaccination. TCRdb used MiXCR to reprocess the 5' RACE reads, holding one entry per CDR3 protein. This table has about 550,000 distinct CDR3 sequences, less than 20% appearing once. Remarks on this clonotype: Its antigen is not known.

Trimming left V 5 bases short and J 4 bases short, with 14 bases between. Germline values: CDR1 MNHEY, CDR2 SVGEGT. The CDR3 is made up of 14 amino acids. Study outcomes and limitations: Abundant bulk-population clonotypes could contaminate the FACS-sorted repertoires. Detected again after the booster were most primary-vaccination clones, at approximately 95% CD4 and 88% CD8.

This chain connects TRBV6-2 or TRBV6-3 to TRBJ2-5; D not certain. Sequencing used PBMCs, obtained 15 days after the yellow fever booster vaccination. The source is a man younger than 45 who received the YFV17D yellow fever vaccine. As DNA, the CDR3 is TGTGCCAGCAGTCGACCGGAGAAAGGAGAGACCCAGTACTTC. Its translation: CASSRPEKGETQYF.